This T cell receptor (beta chain) was documented in a study of blood T cell repertoires in COVID-19. At the level of the study: Acute and convalescent COVID-19 samples came from the United States, Italy and Spain. T cells, B-cell-depleted T cells, or PBMCs provided the cDNA or gDNA that served as material.

There are 20 residues in the CDR3. The germline CDR1 and CDR2 sequences are SNHLY and FYNNEI. Per the original methods: The assay estimated nucleated cells by amplifying reference gene primers. Measured with immunoSEQ multiplex PCR; TCRdb has only the in-frame clones, and not every one. The D gene and trimming were derived from the DNA, and the V and J assignments and clone size from that table. The sample holds 130,000 or so clones, 81% seen once. This TCR came from a woman in her sixties with active or convalescent COVID-19. Material: peripheral blood. The gene calls are TRBV2 and TRBJ2-2; 14 bases are a match to TRBD2. The CDR3 DNA reads TGTGCTACCAGCAGTGGGCTCGGGGGACTAGCGGGAGCTAACACCGGGGAGCTGTTTTTT. It is translated as CATSSGLGGLAGANTGELFF.